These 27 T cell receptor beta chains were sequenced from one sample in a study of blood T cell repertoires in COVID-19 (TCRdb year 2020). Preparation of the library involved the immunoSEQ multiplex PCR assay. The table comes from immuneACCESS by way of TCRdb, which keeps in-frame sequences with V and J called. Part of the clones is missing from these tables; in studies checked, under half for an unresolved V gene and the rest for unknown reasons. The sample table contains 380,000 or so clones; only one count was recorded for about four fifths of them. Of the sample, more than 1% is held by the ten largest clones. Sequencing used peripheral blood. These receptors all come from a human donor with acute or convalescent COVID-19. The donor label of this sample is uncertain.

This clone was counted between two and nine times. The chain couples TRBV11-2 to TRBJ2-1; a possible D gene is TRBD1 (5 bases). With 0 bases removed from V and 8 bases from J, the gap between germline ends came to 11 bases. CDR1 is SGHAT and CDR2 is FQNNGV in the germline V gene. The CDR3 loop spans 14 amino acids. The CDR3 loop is CASSLEQAWDEQFF. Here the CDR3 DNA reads TGTGCCAGCAGCTTAGAACAGGCTTGGGATGAGCAGTTCTTC.

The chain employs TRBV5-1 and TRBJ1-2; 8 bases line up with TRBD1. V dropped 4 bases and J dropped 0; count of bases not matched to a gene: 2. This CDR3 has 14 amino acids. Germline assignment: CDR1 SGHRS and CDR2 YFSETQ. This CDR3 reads CASSIQGANYGYTF. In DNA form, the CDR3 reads TGCGCCAGCAGCATACAGGGGGCTAACTATGGCTACACCTTC.

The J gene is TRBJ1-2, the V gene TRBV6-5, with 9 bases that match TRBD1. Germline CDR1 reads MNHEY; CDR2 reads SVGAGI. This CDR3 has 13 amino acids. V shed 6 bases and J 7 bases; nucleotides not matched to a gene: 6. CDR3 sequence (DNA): TGTGCCAGCAGGGTACAGGGGGCAGGTGGCTACACCTTC. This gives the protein CASRVQGAGGYTF.

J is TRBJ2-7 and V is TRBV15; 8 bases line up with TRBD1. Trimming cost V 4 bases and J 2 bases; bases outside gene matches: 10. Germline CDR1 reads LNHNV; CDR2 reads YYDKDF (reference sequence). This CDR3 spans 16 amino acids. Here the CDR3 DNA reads TGTGCCACCAGCACCTTCAGGACAGGGAATACCTACGAGCAGTACTTC. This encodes CATSTFRTGNTYEQYF.

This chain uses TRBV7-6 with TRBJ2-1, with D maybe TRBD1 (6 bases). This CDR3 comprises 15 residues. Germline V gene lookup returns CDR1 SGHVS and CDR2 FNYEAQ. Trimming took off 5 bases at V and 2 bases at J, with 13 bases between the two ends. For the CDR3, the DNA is TGTGCCAGCAGCCCAGGGGCAGGGGCCTACAATGAGCAGTTCTTC. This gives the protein CASSPGAGAYNEQFF.

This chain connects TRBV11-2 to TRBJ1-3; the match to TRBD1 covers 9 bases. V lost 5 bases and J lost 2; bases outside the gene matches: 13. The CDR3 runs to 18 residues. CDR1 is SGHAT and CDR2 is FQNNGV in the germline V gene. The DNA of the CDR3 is TGTGCCAGCAGCGAAAGGACAGGGGTAGTTGGGGCTGGAAACACCATATATTTT. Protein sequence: CASSERTGVVGAGNTIYF. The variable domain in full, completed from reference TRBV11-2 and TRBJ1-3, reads EAGVAQSPRYKIIEKRQSVAFWCNPISGHATLYWYQQILGQGPKLLIQFQNNGVVDDSQLPKDRFSAERLKGVDSTLKIQPAKLEDSAVYLCASSERTGVVGAGNTIYFGEGSWLTVV.

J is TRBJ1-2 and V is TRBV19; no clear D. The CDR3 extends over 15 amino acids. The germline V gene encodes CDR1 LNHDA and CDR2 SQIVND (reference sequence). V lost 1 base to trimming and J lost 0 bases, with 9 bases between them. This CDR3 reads CASSIVADSNYGYTF. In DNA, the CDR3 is TGTGCCAGTAGTATAGTGGCAGATTCTAACTATGGCTACACCTTC.

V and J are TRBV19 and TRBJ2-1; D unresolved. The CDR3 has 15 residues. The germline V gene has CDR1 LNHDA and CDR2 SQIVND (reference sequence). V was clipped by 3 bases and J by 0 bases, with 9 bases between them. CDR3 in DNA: TGTGCCAGTAGTATGGGCGCAGGCTCCTACAATGAGCAGTTCTTC. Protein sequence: CASSMGAGSYNEQFF.

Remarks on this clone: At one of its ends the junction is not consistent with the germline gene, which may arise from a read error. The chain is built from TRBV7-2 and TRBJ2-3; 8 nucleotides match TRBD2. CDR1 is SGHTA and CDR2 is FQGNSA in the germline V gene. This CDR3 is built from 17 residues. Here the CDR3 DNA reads TGTGCCAGCGGCTTGGGGAGCGGGAGCCGGAGCACAGATACGCAGTATTTT. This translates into CASGLGSGSRSTDTQYF.

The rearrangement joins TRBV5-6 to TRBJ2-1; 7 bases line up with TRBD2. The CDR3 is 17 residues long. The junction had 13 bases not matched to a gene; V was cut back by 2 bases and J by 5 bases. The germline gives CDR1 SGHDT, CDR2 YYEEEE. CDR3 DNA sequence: TGTGCCAGCAGCTTCGTCGGTGGTGGGACTATCAACAATGAGCAGTTCTTC. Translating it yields CASSFVGGGTINNEQFF.

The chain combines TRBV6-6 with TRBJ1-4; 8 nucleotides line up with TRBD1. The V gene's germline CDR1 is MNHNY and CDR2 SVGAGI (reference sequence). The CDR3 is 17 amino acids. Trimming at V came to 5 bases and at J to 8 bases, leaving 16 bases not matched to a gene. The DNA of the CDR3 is TGTGCCAGCAGTCCCGGACAGGGTTGGACCATACCGGAAAAACTGTTTTTT. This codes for CASSPGQGWTIPEKLFF.

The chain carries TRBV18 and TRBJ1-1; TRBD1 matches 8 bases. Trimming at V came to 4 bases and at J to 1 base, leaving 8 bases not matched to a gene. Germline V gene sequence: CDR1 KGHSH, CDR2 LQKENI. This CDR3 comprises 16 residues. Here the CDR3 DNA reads TGTGCCAGCTCACTTGACAGGGGAGGTACGAACACTGAAGCTTTCTTT. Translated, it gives CASSLDRGGTNTEAFF.

CDR3: CASSGALRGNTEAFF. For the CDR3, the DNA is TGCGCCAGCAGCGGCGCCCTACGGGGGAACACTGAAGCTTTCTTT. This chain joins TRBV5-1 and TRBJ1-1, with D hard to call. CDR1 and CDR2 from the germline V gene are SGHRS and YFSETQ. This CDR3 region has 15 residues. Trimming took 4 bases from V and 1 from J, leaving 14 bases between them.

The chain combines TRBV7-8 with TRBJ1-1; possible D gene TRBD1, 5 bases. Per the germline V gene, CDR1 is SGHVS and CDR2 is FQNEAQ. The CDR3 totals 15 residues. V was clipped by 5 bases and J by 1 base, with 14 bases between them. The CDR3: CASSPRSGKNTEAFF. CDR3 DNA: TGTGCCAGCAGCCCCCGTTCAGGGAAGAACACTGAAGCTTTCTTT.

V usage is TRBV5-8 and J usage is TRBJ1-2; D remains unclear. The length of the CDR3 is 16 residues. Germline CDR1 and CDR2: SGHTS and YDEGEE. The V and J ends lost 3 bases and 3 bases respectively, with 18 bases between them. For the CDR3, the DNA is TGTGCCAGCAGCTCCCGCGGATCCCTAGCGGACTATGGCTACACCTTC. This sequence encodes CASSSRGSLADYGYTF.

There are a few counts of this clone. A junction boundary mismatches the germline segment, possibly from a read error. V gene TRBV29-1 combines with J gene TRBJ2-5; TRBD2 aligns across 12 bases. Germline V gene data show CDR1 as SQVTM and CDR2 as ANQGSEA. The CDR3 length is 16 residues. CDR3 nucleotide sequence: TGCAGCGTCGAAGGACTAGCGGGGAGGGGCCGAGAGACCCAGTACTTC. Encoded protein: CSVEGLAGRGRETQYF.

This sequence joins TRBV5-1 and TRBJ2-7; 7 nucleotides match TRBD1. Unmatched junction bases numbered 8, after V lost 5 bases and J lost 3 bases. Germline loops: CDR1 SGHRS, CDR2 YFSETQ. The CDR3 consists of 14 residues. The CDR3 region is CASRPGTDHYEQYF. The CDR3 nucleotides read TGCGCCAGCAGACCTGGGACAGATCACTACGAGCAGTACTTC.

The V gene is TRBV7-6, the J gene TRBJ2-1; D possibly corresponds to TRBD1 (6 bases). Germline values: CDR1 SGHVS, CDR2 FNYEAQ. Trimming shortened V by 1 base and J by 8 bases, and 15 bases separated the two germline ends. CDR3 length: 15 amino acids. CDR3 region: CASSLVTGLRDEQFF. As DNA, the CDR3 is TGTGCCAGCAGCTTAGTGACAGGCCTTCGTGATGAGCAGTTCTTC. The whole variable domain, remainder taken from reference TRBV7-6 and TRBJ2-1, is GAGVSQSPRYKVTKRGQDVALRCDPISGHVSLYWYRQALGQGPEFLTYFNYEAQQDKSGLPNDRFSAERPEGSISTLTIQRTEQRDSAMYRCASSLVTGLRDEQFFGPGTRLTVL.

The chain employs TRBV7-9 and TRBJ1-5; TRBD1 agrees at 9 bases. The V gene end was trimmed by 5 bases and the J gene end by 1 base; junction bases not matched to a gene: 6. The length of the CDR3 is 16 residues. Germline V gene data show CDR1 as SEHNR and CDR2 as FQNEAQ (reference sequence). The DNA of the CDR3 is TGTGCCAGCAGCCGCTCGGACAGGGGAAGCAATCAGCCCCAGCATTTT. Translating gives CASSRSDRGSNQPQHF.

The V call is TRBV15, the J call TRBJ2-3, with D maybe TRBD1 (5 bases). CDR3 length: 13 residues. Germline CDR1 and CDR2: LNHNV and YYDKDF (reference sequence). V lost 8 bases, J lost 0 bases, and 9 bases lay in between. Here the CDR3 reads CATGAGSTDTQYF. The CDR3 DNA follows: TGTGCCACCGGCGCAGGGAGCACAGATACGCAGTATTTT.

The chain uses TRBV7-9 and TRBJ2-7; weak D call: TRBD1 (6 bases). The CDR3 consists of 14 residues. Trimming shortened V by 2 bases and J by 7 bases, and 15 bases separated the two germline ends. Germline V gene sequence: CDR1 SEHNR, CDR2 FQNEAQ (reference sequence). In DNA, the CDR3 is TGTGCCAGCAGCTTATCCACAGGCCAGGGGGAGCAGTACTTC. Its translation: CASSLSTGQGEQYF.

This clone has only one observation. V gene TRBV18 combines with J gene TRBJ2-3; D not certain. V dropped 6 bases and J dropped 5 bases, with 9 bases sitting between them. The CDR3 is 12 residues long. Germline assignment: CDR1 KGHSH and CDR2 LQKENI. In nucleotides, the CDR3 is TGTGCCAGCTCTCTCAGTCGAGATACGCAGTATTTT. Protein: CASSLSRDTQYF.

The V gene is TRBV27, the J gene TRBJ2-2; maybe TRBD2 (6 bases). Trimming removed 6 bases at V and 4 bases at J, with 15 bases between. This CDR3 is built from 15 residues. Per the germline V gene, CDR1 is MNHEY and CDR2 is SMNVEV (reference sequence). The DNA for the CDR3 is TGTGCCAGCAGACGGGGACGGGGGAGCACCGGGGAGCTGTTTTTT. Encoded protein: CASRRGRGSTGELFF.

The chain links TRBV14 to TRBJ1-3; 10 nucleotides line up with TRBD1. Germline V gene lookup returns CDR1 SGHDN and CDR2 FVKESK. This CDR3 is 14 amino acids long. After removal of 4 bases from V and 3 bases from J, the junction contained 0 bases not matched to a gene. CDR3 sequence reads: CASSRDRGGNTIYF. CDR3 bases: TGTGCCAGCAGCCGGGACAGGGGTGGAAACACCATATATTTT. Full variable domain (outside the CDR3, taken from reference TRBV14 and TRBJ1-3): EAGVTQFPSHSVIEKGQTVTLRCDPISGHDNLYWYRRVMGKEIKFLLHFVKESKQDESGMPNNRFLAERTGGTYSTLKVQPAELEDSGVYFCASSRDRGGNTIYFGEGSWLTVV.

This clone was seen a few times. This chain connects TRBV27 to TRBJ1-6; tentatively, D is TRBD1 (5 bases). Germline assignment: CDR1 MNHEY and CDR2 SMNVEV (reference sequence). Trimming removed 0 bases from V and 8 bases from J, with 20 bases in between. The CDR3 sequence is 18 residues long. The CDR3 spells CASSLSVGRAREDSPLHF. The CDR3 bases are TGTGCCAGCAGTTTATCCGTGGGCAGGGCGAGGGAGGATTCACCCCTCCACTTT.

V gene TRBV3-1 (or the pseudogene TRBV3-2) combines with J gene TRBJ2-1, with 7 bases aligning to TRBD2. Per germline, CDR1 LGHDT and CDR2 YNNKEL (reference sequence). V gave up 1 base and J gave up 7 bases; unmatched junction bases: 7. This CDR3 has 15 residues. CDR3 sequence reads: CASSQVGPRGNEQFF. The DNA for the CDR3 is TGTGCCAGCAGCCAAGTTGGCCCGCGGGGGAATGAGCAGTTCTTC.

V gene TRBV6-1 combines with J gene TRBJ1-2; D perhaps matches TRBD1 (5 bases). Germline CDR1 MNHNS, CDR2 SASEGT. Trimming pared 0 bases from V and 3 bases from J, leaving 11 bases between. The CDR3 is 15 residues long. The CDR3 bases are TGTGCCAGCAGTGAAGCAGGCAGGGTTGACTATGGCTACACCTTC. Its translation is CASSEAGRVDYGYTF.